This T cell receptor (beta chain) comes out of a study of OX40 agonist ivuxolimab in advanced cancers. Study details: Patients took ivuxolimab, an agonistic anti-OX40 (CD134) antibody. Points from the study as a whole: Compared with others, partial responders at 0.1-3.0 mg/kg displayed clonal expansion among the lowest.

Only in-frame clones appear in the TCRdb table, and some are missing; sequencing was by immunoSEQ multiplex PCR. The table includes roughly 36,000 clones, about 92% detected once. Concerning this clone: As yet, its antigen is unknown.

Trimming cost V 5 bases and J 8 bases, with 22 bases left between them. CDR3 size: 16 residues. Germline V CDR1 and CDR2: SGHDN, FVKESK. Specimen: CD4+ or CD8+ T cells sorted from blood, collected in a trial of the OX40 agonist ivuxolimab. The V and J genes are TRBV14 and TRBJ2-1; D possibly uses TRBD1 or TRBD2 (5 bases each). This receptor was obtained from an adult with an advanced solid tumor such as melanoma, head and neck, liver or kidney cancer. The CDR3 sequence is CASSTPLARARDEQFF. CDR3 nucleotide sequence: TGTGCCAGCAGCACTCCTTTGGCCAGGGCGAGGGATGAGCAGTTCTTC.